These 19 T cell receptor beta chains were all obtained from the same sample, sequenced in a study of T cell responses to AZD1222 COVID-19 vaccine. Clones were read by immunoSEQ multiplex PCR, and TCRdb kept only the in-frame ones, dropping some. Of under 150,000 clones in the sample, just under 95% were seen once. Sequenced material: peripheral blood, taken on day 0 of AZD1222 vaccination. The source is an adult in good health.

The chain has TRBV9 and TRBJ2-3; 11 bases are a match to TRBD1. V lost 4 bases, J lost 8 bases, and 9 bases stayed unmatched. CDR1 SGDLS and CDR2 YYNGEE come from the germline V gene. The CDR3 is 15 residues long. The chain's CDR3 is CASSRTGGDFPTQYF. As DNA, the CDR3 is TGTGCCAGCAGCAGGACAGGGGGCGACTTCCCTACGCAGTATTTT. Complete variable domain (other parts from reference TRBV9 and TRBJ2-3): DSGVTQTPKHLITATGQRVTLRCSPRSGDLSVYWYQQSLDQGLQFLIQYYNGEERAKGNILERFSAQQFPDLHSELNLSSLELGDSALYFCASSRTGGDFPTQYFGPGTRLTVL.

The chain combines TRBV18 with TRBJ1-1, with 10 bases fitting TRBD1. The CDR3 loop spans 17 amino acids. Germline V CDR1 and CDR2: KGHSH, LQKENI. V was pared by 4 bases and J by 8 bases, with 16 bases of the junction left unmatched. The CDR3, as DNA: TGTGCCAGCTCACGCCTAGGGACAGGGGCTGTCGTGATGGAAGCTTTCTTT. This codes for CASSRLGTGAVVMEAFF.

Only one count was recorded for this clone. DNA of the CDR3: TGTGCCAGCAGTCTGGAGTCGAGGGGCTACACCTTC. Translating gives CASSLESRGYTF. The gene calls are TRBV6-5 and TRBJ1-2, with D hard to call. Germline CDR1 and CDR2: MNHEY and SVGAGI. The CDR3 sequence is 12 residues long. The V gene lost 5 bases and the J gene lost 8 bases, with 12 bases spanning the gap.

The J gene is TRBJ2-3, the V gene TRBV5-1; 10 bases are a match to TRBD2. Germline V gene sequence: CDR1 SGHRS, CDR2 YFSETQ. Trimming took 0 bases from V and 4 from J; bases not matched to a gene: 5. The CDR3 consists of 16 residues. In nucleotides, the CDR3 is TGCGCCAGCAGCTTGGGGCTAGCGGGAGTGGCAGATACGCAGTATTTT. As protein: CASSLGLAGVADTQYF.

This chain links TRBV5-1 with TRBJ2-7; D possibly corresponds to TRBD2 (6 bases). Germline CDR1 is SGHRS and CDR2 is YFSETQ. V lost 4 bases to trimming and J lost 3 bases, with 14 bases between them. The CDR3 loop spans 14 amino acids. The CDR3 sequence: CASSPRDWIYEQYF. The CDR3 DNA is TGCGCCAGCAGCCCGAGGGACTGGATCTACGAGCAGTACTTC.

The chain has TRBV19 and TRBJ1-4; D uncertain. Trimming left V 5 bases short and J 0 bases short, with 10 bases between. This CDR3 has 15 residues. CDR1 LNHDA and CDR2 SQIVND come from the germline V gene (reference sequence). Here the CDR3 reads CASSGGRSTNEKLFF. The DNA for the CDR3 is TGTGCCAGTAGTGGAGGCAGATCAACTAATGAAAAACTGTTTTTT.

The V and J genes are TRBV7-6 and TRBJ2-7; 7 bases align to TRBD2. CDR1 is SGHVS, CDR2 FNYEAQ, per germline. The J segment lost 2 bases and the V segment lost 2 bases, leaving 15 bases of the junction unmatched. CDR3 length equals 18 residues. CDR3 region: CASSLPERDTGPPYEQYF. CDR3 nucleotide sequence: TGTGCCAGCAGCTTACCTGAGCGGGATACGGGACCCCCCTACGAGCAGTACTTC.

This rearrangement joins TRBV5-1 to TRBJ1-1; no definite D call. The CDR3 sequence is 14 residues long. The germline V gene encodes CDR1 SGHRS and CDR2 YFSETQ. V gave up 0 bases and J gave up 4 bases, with 10 bases separating them. The CDR3 protein is CASSLVGKSTEAFF. CDR3 nucleotides: TGCGCCAGCAGCTTGGTAGGGAAGAGCACTGAAGCTTTCTTT. The full variable domain, rest sourced from reference TRBV5-1 and TRBJ1-1, is KAGVTQTPRYLIKTRGQQVTLSCSPISGHRSVSWYQQTPGQGLQFLFEYFSETQRNKGNFPGRFSGRQFSNSRSEMNVSTLELGDSALYLCASSLVGKSTEAFFGQGTRLTVV.

V gene TRBV4-2 combines with J gene TRBJ2-3, with TRBD2 identical over 8 bases. V lost 0 bases and J lost 0; bases outside the gene matches: 5. Germline CDR1 is LGHNA and CDR2 is YNFKEQ. The CDR3 runs 17 residues. Here the CDR3 reads CASSQDKAGESTDTQYF. CDR3 bases: TGTGCCAGCAGCCAAGATAAAGCGGGAGAAAGCACAGATACGCAGTATTTT.

This chain links TRBV28 with TRBJ2-2; 7 positions agree with TRBD2. The CDR3 is made up of 16 amino acids. Germline lookup yields CDR1 MDHEN and CDR2 SYDVKM. V shed 6 bases, J shed 5 bases, and the junction held 12 bases outside the gene matches. CDR3 DNA sequence: TGTGCCAGCAGCTACATAGGACTAGGTCCGACCGGGGAGCTGTTTTTT. This codes for CASSYIGLGPTGELFF.

The rearrangement links TRBV10-1 to TRBJ2-3; D possibly matches TRBD1 or TRBD2 (5 bases each). The V and J ends lost 5 bases and 4 bases respectively, with 16 bases between them. The length of the CDR3 is 15 residues. Per germline, CDR1 WNHNN and CDR2 SYGVQD (reference sequence). The CDR3 loop is CASSKGTLGPDTQYF. The CDR3 DNA follows: TGCGCCAGCAGTAAAGGGACGTTGGGCCCAGATACGCAGTATTTT.

J is TRBJ2-1 and V is TRBV3-1 (or the pseudogene TRBV3-2); 11 bases match TRBD2. The CDR3 runs 15 residues. Germline CDR1 LGHDT, CDR2 YNNKEL (reference sequence). V lost 4 bases and J lost 8; bases outside the gene matches: 7. The CDR3 DNA is TGTGCCAGCAGCCTTACTAGCGGGAGAATTGATGAGCAGTTCTTC. This translates into CASSLTSGRIDEQFF.

V is TRBV28 and J is TRBJ2-6; possible D gene TRBD2, 5 bases. Per germline, CDR1 MDHEN and CDR2 SYDVKM. V lost 6 bases to trimming and J lost 0 bases, with 9 bases between them. This CDR3 is built from 15 residues. The CDR3 region has the DNA TGTGCCAGCAGGCTCGGGGTCTCTGGGGCCAACGTCCTGACTTTC. Translation gives CASRLGVSGANVLTF.

The J gene is TRBJ1-2, the V gene TRBV29-1, with a weak D call TRBD1 (6 bases). CDR1 is SQVTM and CDR2 is ANQGSEA in the germline V gene. Trimming pared 5 bases from V and 5 bases from J, leaving 12 bases between. CDR3 length equals 12 residues. The chain's CDR3 is CSVRDTQYGYTF. The CDR3 DNA sequence: TGCAGCGTTAGGGACACTCAATATGGCTACACCTTC. The full variable domain, with the rest looked up from reference TRBV29-1 and TRBJ1-2, is SAVISQKPSRDICQRGTSLTIQCQVDSQVTMMFWYRQQPGQSLTLIATANQGSEATYESGFVIDKFPISRPNLTFSTLTVSNMSPEDSSIYLCSVRDTQYGYTFGSGTRLTVV.

This chain joins TRBV10-3 and TRBJ2-7; tentative D call: TRBD2 (6 bases). In germline, CDR1 is ENHRY, CDR2 SYGVKD. This CDR3 is 13 amino acids long. Trimming removed 6 bases from V and 4 bases from J, with 13 bases in between. The CDR3 DNA is TGTGCCATCAGAAACACGGGAGAGTACGAGCAGTACTTC. Amino acid sequence: CAIRNTGEYEQYF.

The chain links TRBV7-9 to TRBJ1-1; 7 nucleotides line up with TRBD1. Looked up from germline, CDR1 is SEHNR and CDR2 is FQNEAQ (reference sequence). The CDR3 runs 14 residues. Trimming took 2 bases from V and 1 from J; bases not matched to a gene: 1. CDR3 sequence reads: CASSLRQGNTEAFF. CDR3 coding DNA: TGTGCCAGCAGCTTAAGACAGGGGAACACTGAAGCTTTCTTT. Variable domain in full (rest from reference TRBV7-9 and TRBJ1-1): DTGVSQNPRHKITKRGQNVTFRCDPISEHNRLYWYRQTLGQGPEFLTYFQNEAQLEKSRLLSDRFSAERPKGSFSTLEIQRTEQGDSAMYLCASSLRQGNTEAFFGQGTRLTVV.

The chain combines TRBV5-1 with TRBJ1-6; 7 bases map to TRBD1. The germline V gene encodes CDR1 SGHRS and CDR2 YFSETQ. The CDR3 runs to 14 residues. V shed 0 bases, J shed 9 bases, and the junction held 3 bases outside the gene matches. The DNA for the CDR3 is TGCGCCAGCAGCTTGGGACAGGGTACTTCACCCCTCCACTTT. This translates into CASSLGQGTSPLHF. Filled out from reference TRBV5-1 and TRBJ1-6, the complete variable domain reads KAGVTQTPRYLIKTRGQQVTLSCSPISGHRSVSWYQQTPGQGLQFLFEYFSETQRNKGNFPGRFSGRQFSNSRSEMNVSTLELGDSALYLCASSLGQGTSPLHFGNGTRLTVT.

The chain has TRBV5-4 and TRBJ1-4, with D maybe TRBD1 (6 bases). Germline V gene sequence: CDR1 SGHNT, CDR2 YYREEE (reference sequence). The CDR3 runs to 17 residues. The ends were cut back, 0 bases at V and 2 bases at J, with 14 bases in the middle. CDR3 sequence: CASSLVLGGATNEKLFF. The CDR3, as DNA: TGTGCCAGCAGCTTGGTGCTTGGGGGGGCGACTAATGAAAAACTGTTTTTT.

This chain uses TRBV3-1 (or the pseudogene TRBV3-2) with TRBJ1-1; 10 bases are a match to TRBD1. Germline V gene data show CDR1 as LGHDT and CDR2 as YNNKEL (reference sequence). The CDR3 length is 14 residues. V was pared by 8 bases and J by 5 bases, with 8 bases of the junction left unmatched. The CDR3, as DNA: TGTGCCAGCTGGGGGAGGGACAGGGGAACTGAAGCTTTCTTT. It yields the protein CASWGRDRGTEAFF.